This is a list of T cell receptor beta chains from one sample in a study of cytomegalovirus exposure and HLA in healthy donors. The table came from immunoSEQ multiplex PCR; TCRdb's copy has only in-frame clones and leaves some out. The sample shows 230,000 or so clones, around 90% of them seen only once. Sequenced input: PBMCs. The receptors come from a girl aged 2 to 9 in good health and CMV-seronegative. CDR3s include the opening cysteine and the closing phenylalanine or tryptophan. A D gene is named only where the DNA matches it firmly. Clone size is shown for a subset of rows, as once, few, many or a class of expanded clone.

d_gene,v_gene,abundance,j_gene,CDR3nt,CDR3aa
-,TRBV18,-,TRBJ1-1,TGTGCCAGCTCTCAGGACGGACTCACTGAAGCTTTCTTT,CASSQDGLTEAFF
-,TRBV5-5,-,TRBJ2-7,TGTGCCAGCATCCCTGAAACAGTAACCTACGAGCAGTACTTC,CASIPETVTYEQYF
-,TRBV19,-,TRBJ1-2,TGTGCCAGTAGGAAGACAGATGTTGGTGGCTACACCTTC,CASRKTDVGGYTF
-,TRBV19,-,TRBJ1-1,TGTGCCAGCAGACAGACGGCGAACACTGAAGCTTTCTTT,CASRQTANTEAFF
TRBD1,TRBV9,-,TRBJ2-1,TGTGCCAGCAGCCCAGGAGGACAGGGAAATAATGAGCAGTTCTTC,CASSPGGQGNNEQFF
-,TRBV7-6,-,TRBJ1-1,TGTGCCAGCAGCTTAGTGGGTGGCGGGGGGCGGACTGAAGCTTTCTTT,CASSLVGGGGRTEAFF
-,TRBV19,-,TRBJ1-3,TGTGCCAGTAGTCTCGGAGACTCTGGAAACACCATATATTTT,CASSLGDSGNTIYF
-,TRBV10-3,few,TRBJ1-3,TGTGCCATCATGGACAACCGGCAGGCTGGAAACACCATATATTTT,CAIMDNRQAGNTIYF
-,TRBV21-1,-,TRBJ2-3,TGTGCCAGCAGCAAAAAGCAGGAGGACACAGATACGCAGTATTTT,CASSKKQEDTDTQYF
-,TRBV27,-,TRBJ1-1,TGTGCCAGCAGTCACGGGACTTACACTGAAGCTTTCTTT,CASSHGTYTEAFF
-,TRBV10-2,-,TRBJ2-1,TGCGCCAGCAGTAATCAAGGACTTCCTAATGAGCAGTTCTTC,CASSNQGLPNEQFF
-,TRBV23-1,-,TRBJ1-6,TGCGCCAGCAGTCAATCGATTCCCGAGGAGAGAGGAGGTGGCTCCTATAATTCACCCCTCCACTTT,CASSQSIPEERGGGSYNSPLHF
TRBD1,TRBV7-2,-,TRBJ2-7,TGTGCCAGCAGCGGGGGACAGACCTACGAGCAGTACTTC,CASSGGQTYEQYF
-,TRBV9,-,TRBJ1-3,TGTGCCAGCAGCGTAGAGGGGGGAAACACCATATATTTT,CASSVEGGNTIYF
-,TRBV6-5,-,TRBJ1-1,TGTGCCAGCAGTTACGGGCGTGGAACTGAAGCTTTCTTT,CASSYGRGTEAFF
-,TRBV27,-,TRBJ1-5,TGTGCCAGCAGTACAGGGAAGGGTCAGCCCCAGCATTTT,CASSTGKGQPQHF
-,TRBV5-1,-,TRBJ2-4,TGCGCCAGCAGCTTGGATGGGACATTACTGGCCAAAAACATTCAGTACTTC,CASSLDGTLLAKNIQYF
TRBD1,TRBV19,-,TRBJ1-2,TGTGCCAGTAGTAACCCGGGGACAGGGGGCGGTGGCTACACCTTC,CASSNPGTGGGGYTF
-,TRBV6-1,-,TRBJ1-5,TGTGCCAGCAGCTCAGGGAATCAGCCCCAGCATTTT,CASSSGNQPQHF
TRBD2,TRBV6-5,-,TRBJ2-3,TGTGCCAGCAGTTACACGGGGGGGCCAGATACGCAGTATTTT,CASSYTGGPDTQYF
-,TRBV30,-,TRBJ2-3,TGTGCCTGGAGTGATTTTATCATCACGGGGGGCTCGGTCTCAGATACGCAGTATTTT,CAWSDFIITGGSVSDTQYF
-,TRBV20-1,-,TRBJ2-3,TGCAGTGCAGATAGCGGAGCTACGCAGTATTTT,CSADSGATQYF
-,TRBV6-1,-,TRBJ1-4,TGTGCCAGCGGGGGAGGTGGGAGAGCCGAAAAACTGTTTTTT,CASGGGGRAEKLFF
-,TRBV11-2,-,TRBJ2-7,TGTGCCAGCAGCTCGACGGGCTACGAGCAGTACTTC,CASSSTGYEQYF
-,TRBV5-1,-,TRBJ2-7,TGCGCCAGCAGCTTGGGTGACACCTACGAGCAGTACTTC,CASSLGDTYEQYF
-,TRBV28,-,TRBJ1-1,TGTGCCAGCAGCCTCACCCTCAGTCGGACAACTCAAGCTTTCTTT,CASSLTLSRTTQAFF
TRBD1,TRBV5-5,-,TRBJ1-4,TGTGCCAGCAGCTTTTCCGGGACAGGGGAAAAACTGTTTTTT,CASSFSGTGEKLFF
TRBD2,TRBV7-8,-,TRBJ2-7,TGTGCCAGCAGCTTAGCCTGGACTAGCGGGAGGGACGAGCAGTACTTC,CASSLAWTSGRDEQYF
TRBD1,TRBV6-1,-,TRBJ2-7,TGTGCCAGCAGTGCAAACAGGGGGATCTACGAGCAGTACTTC,CASSANRGIYEQYF
-,TRBV4-1,-,TRBJ2-3,TGCGCCAGCAGCCAAGTTCAGATTTCCACAGATACGCAGTATTTT,CASSQVQISTDTQYF
TRBD1,TRBV4-1,-,TRBJ2-7,TGCGCCAGCAGCCGGGACAGTCGGGCCTACGAGCAGTACTTC,CASSRDSRAYEQYF
TRBD2,TRBV2,-,TRBJ2-1,TGTGCCAGCAGTGGACCGGGACTAGCGGTCAATGAGCAGTTCTTC,CASSGPGLAVNEQFF
-,TRBV5-4,-,TRBJ2-1,TGTGCCAGCAGCTTGGAAGGGGATGAGCAGTTCTTC,CASSLEGDEQFF
-,TRBV5-1,-,TRBJ2-3,TGCGCCAGCAGCTCCGACAGGCAGCCCACAGATACGCAGTATTTT,CASSSDRQPTDTQYF
TRBD1,TRBV5-6,-,TRBJ1-3,TGTGCCTCAACGGGACAGGGACACGTTGTGGAAAACACCATATATTTT,CASTGQGHVVENTIYF
-,TRBV5-1,once,TRBJ2-3,TGCGCCAGCAGCTTCTCCGGGGGGCAACCCAGGGTGCAGTATTTT,CASSFSGGQPRVQYF
-,TRBV10-3,-,TRBJ2-2,TGTGCCATCAGCGCCCTGGGGCAGGCGAACACCGGGGAGCTGTTTTTT,CAISALGQANTGELFF
-,TRBV19,-,TRBJ2-2,TGTGCCAGTAGTGTAGGCTCCTTGAGCACCGGGGAGCTGTTTTTT,CASSVGSLSTGELFF
-,TRBV5-1,-,TRBJ2-3,TGCGCCAGCAGCCCACCCCGGGGAGCGGACGTAAGCACAGATACGCAGTATTTT,CASSPPRGADVSTDTQYF
TRBD1,TRBV9,few,TRBJ1-4,TGTGCCAGCAGCCCGCCGGACAGGGGGCCCGAAAAACTGTTTTTT,CASSPPDRGPEKLFF
-,TRBV29-1,-,TRBJ1-2,TGCAGCGACAGGGTTGGGGGCTACACCTTC,CSDRVGGYTF